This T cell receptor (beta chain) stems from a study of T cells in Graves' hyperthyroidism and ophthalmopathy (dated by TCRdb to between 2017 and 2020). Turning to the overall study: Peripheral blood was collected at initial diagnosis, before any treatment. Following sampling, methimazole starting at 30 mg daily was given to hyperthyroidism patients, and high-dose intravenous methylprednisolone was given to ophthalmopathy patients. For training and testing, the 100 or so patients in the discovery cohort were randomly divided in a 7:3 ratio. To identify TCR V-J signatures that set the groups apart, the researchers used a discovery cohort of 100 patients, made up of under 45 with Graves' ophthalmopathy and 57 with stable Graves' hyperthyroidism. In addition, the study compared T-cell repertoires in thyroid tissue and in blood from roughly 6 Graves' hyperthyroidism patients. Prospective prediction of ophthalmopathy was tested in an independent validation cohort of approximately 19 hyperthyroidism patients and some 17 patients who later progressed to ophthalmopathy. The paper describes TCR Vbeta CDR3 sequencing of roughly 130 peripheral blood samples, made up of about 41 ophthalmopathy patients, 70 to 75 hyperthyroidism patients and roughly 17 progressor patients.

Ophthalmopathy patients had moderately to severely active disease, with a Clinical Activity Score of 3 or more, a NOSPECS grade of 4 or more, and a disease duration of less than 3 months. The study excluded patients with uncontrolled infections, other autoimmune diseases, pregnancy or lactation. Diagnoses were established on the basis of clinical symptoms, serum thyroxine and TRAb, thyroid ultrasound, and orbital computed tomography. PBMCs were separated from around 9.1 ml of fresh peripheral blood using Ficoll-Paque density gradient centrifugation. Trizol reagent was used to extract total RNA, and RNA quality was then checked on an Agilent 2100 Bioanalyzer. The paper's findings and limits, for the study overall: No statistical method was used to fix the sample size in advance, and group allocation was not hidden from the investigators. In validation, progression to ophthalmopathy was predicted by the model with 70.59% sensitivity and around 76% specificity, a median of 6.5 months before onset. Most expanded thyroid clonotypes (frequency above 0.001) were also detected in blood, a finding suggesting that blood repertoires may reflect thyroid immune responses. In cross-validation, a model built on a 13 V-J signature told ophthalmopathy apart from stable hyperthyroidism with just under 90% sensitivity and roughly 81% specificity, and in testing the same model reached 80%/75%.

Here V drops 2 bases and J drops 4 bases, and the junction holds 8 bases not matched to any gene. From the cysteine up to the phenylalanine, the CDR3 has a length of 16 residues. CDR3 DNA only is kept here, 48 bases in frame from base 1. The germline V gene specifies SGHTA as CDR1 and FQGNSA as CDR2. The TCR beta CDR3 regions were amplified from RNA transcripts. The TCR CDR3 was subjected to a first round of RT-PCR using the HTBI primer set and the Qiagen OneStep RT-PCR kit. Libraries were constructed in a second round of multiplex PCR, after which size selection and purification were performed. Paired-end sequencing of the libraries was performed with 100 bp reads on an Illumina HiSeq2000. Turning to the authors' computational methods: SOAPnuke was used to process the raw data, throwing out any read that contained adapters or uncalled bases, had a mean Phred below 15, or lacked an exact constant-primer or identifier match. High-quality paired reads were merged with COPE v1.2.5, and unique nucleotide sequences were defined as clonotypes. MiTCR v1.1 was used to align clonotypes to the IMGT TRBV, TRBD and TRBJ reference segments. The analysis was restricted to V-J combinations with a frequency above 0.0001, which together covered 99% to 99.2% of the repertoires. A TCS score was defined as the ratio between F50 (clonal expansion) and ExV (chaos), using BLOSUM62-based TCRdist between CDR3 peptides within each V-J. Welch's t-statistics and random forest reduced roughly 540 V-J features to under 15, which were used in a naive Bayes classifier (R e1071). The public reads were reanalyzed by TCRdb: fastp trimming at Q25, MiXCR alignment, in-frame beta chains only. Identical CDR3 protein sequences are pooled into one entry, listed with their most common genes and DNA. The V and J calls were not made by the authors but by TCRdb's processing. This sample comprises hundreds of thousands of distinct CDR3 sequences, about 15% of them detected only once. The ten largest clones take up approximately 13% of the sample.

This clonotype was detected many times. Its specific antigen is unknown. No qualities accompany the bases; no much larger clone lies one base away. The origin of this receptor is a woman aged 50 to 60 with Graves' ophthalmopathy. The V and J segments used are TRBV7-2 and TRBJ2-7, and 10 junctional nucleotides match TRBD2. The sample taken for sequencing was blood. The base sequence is TGTGCCAGCAGCTTATCGGGTCTAGCGGGAGCGTACGAGCAGTACTTC. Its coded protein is CASSLSGLAGAYEQYF. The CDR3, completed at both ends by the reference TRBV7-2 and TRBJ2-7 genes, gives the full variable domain GAGVSQSPSNKVTEKGKDVELRCDPISGHTALYWYRQSLGQGLEFLIYFQGNSAPDKSGLPSDRFSAERTGGSVSTLTIQRTQQEDSAVYLCASSLSGLAGAYEQYFGPGTRLTVT.